A selection of T cell receptor beta chains follows, all from one sample in a study of a mutant IDH1 vaccine in newly diagnosed glioma. The table came from immunoSEQ multiplex PCR; TCRdb's copy has only in-frame clones and leaves some out. The sample carries roughly 30,000 clones, roughly 80% recorded once. No antigens are known for them. This specimen consisted of PBMCs, obtained from a glioma patient whose treatment included an IDH1 peptide vaccine. The receptors stem from a woman between 25 and 40 years old with glioma. CDR3s include the opening cysteine and the closing phenylalanine or tryptophan. The D gene is left open where the match is weak. The listing skips clone size in some rows; elsewhere it reads once, few, many or a size class.

TRBD1	TRBV4-1	TRBJ1-1	few	TGCGCCAGCAGCCGGCGGACAGGCCAAGGCACTGAAGCTTTCTTT	CASSRRTGQGTEAFF
-	TRBV2	TRBJ1-4	few	TGTGCCAGCAGTGAAAGAGCAACCTTTAATGAAAAACTGTTTTTT	CASSERATFNEKLFF
TRBD1	TRBV27	TRBJ1-5	few	TGTGCCAGCAGGAGCTTACAGGGGACCTATCAGCCCCAGCATTTT	CASRSLQGTYQPQHF
-	TRBV6-5	TRBJ2-7	-	TGTGCCAGCAGTTACGGTATTAGATCCTACGAGCAGTACTTC	CASSYGIRSYEQYF
-	TRBV30	TRBJ1-5	-	TGTGCCTGGAGTGGGACCAGAAGGGGGGGAGTGATCAATCAGCCCCAGCATTTT	CAWSGTRRGGVINQPQHF
-	TRBV4-1	TRBJ2-2	-	TGCGCCATCCGAGACCCCGCGAACACCGGGGAGCTGTTTTTT	CAIRDPANTGELFF
-	TRBV10-3	TRBJ1-1	-	TGTGCCACCCAAGAAGGGGCCATGAACACTGAAGCTTTCTTT	CATQEGAMNTEAFF
TRBD1	TRBV20-1	TRBJ1-5	once	TGCAGTGCTAAGGGACAGGGCACTCAGCATTTT	CSAKGQGTQHF
-	TRBV25-1	TRBJ1-1	-	TGTGCCAGCAGTGAAGATGGATGGACGAACACTGAAGCTTTCTTT	CASSEDGWTNTEAFF
-	TRBV7-9	TRBJ2-7	-	TGTGCCAGCAGCTTCGACGGGTACTCCTACGAGCAGTACTTC	CASSFDGYSYEQYF
-	TRBV6-5	TRBJ1-1	-	TGTGCCAGCAGTTACAGACCGAACACTGAAGCTTTCTTT	CASSYRPNTEAFF
TRBD2	TRBV4-1	TRBJ2-2	-	TGCGCCAGCAGCCCAGTTAGCGGGGGGATTACCGGGGAGCTGTTTTTT	CASSPVSGGITGELFF
-	TRBV19	TRBJ1-2	-	TGTGCCAGTAGTTTATACAGCGATGGCTACACCTTC	CASSLYSDGYTF
-	TRBV10-3	TRBJ2-7	-	TGTGCCATCAGTGAGAGAAGGTTTGGCTACGAGCAGTACTTC	CAISERRFGYEQYF
-	TRBV2	TRBJ2-7	-	TGTGCCAGCCAGCCTAGGCAGGAGGCCTACGAGCAGTACTTC	CASQPRQEAYEQYF
TRBD1	TRBV6-7	TRBJ1-2	-	TGTGCCATCAGCGGGACAGGGACGATTTTTCCTGGCTACACCTTC	CAISGTGTIFPGYTF
-	TRBV5-6	TRBJ1-1	-	TGTGCCAGCAGCTTTCTCGGCGGGGGGCGCGAGGACACTGAAGCTTTCTTT	CASSFLGGGREDTEAFF
-	TRBV30	TRBJ2-7	-	TGTGCCTGGAGTGTCGAAGGGGGCTACGAGCAGTACTTC	CAWSVEGGYEQYF
-	TRBV14	TRBJ1-1	-	TGTGCCAGCAGCCATGGGGAGGGCACTGAAGCTTTCTTT	CASSHGEGTEAFF
-	TRBV7-2	TRBJ1-5	-	TGTGCCAGCAGCGACCCTAGGGGCAATCAGCCCCAGCATTTT	CASSDPRGNQPQHF
-	TRBV20-1	TRBJ1-3	-	TGCAGTGCTAGAGATTTTGACACCATATATTTT	CSARDFDTIYF
TRBD1	TRBV5-4	TRBJ2-3	-	TGTGCCAGCAGCTTAAATCCGGGACAGCTAACAGATACGCAGTATTTT	CASSLNPGQLTDTQYF
-	TRBV7-9	TRBJ1-1	-	TGTGCCAGCAGCTTCGCGACAGCCGGGAACACTGAAGCTTTCTTT	CASSFATAGNTEAFF
-	TRBV5-1	TRBJ2-5	-	TGCGCCAGCAGCCGTATAAGGGGGGGACAAGAGACCCAGTACTTC	CASSRIRGGQETQYF
-	TRBV2	TRBJ1-1	-	TGTGCCAGCAGTATTGTGAGGGAAGCTTTCTTT	CASSIVREAFF
TRBD1	TRBV6-6	TRBJ1-1	-	TGTGCCAGCAGTTCCGGGACAGGGGGCACTGAAGCTTTCTTT	CASSSGTGGTEAFF
-	TRBV5-4	TRBJ2-5	-	TGTGCCAGCAGCTTAAGTAGAACGGCCCAAGAGACCCAGTACTTC	CASSLSRTAQETQYF
TRBD1	TRBV2	TRBJ2-2	-	TGTGCCAGCAAGGGGGCGCAGGGCACCGGGGAGCTGTTTTTT	CASKGAQGTGELFF
-	TRBV10-1	TRBJ1-5	-	TGCGCCAGCAGTGAAGGGGGGACGGATCAGCCCCAGCATTTT	CASSEGGTDQPQHF
-	TRBV2	TRBJ1-3	-	TGTGCCAGCAGTGGAAGGGCAGGGGGAAACACCATATATTTT	CASSGRAGGNTIYF
-	TRBV25-1	TRBJ1-2	-	TGTGCCAGCAGTGAATTCAAGGGCAACTATGGCTACACCTTC	CASSEFKGNYGYTF
TRBD1	TRBV29-1	TRBJ2-6	-	TGCAGCGTTGGGGGGGTGACAGGGGGGATATCTGGGGCCAACGTCCTGACTTTC	CSVGGVTGGISGANVLTF
-	TRBV5-4	TRBJ2-7	-	TGTGCCAGCAGCTTACGGGGGCTCGGGGCCGAGCAGTACTTC	CASSLRGLGAEQYF
-	TRBV27	TRBJ2-4	medium-sized	TGTGCCACCATGGGGGGCGCTTCCTACATTCAGTACTTC	CATMGGASYIQYF
-	TRBV11-2	TRBJ1-4	-	TGTGCCAGTCGAAAACCGGGCGCGAATGAAAAACTGTTTTTT	CASRKPGANEKLFF
-	TRBV18	TRBJ1-1	-	TGTGCCAGCTCGCAGGACGTTGACACTGAAGCTTTCTTT	CASSQDVDTEAFF
-	TRBV11-2	TRBJ2-5	-	TGTGCCAGCAGCTTATCCATGCCCGTGGAGACCCAGTACTTC	CASSLSMPVETQYF
-	TRBV6-1	TRBJ2-5	-	TGTGCCAGCAGTGAAAGGGAGACCCAGTACTTC	CASSERETQYF
-	TRBV2	TRBJ1-1	few	TGTGCCACACGTCGGGGCACTGAAGCTTTCTTT	CATRRGTEAFF
TRBD1	TRBV27	TRBJ2-7	-	TGTGCCAGCAGTTTTGGGGACAGCTCCTACGAGCAGTACTTC	CASSFGDSSYEQYF
-	TRBV5-1	TRBJ2-1	-	TGCGCCAGCAGCTTGGGGGACTACAATGAGCAGTTCTTC	CASSLGDYNEQFF
TRBD1	TRBV5-1	TRBJ1-1	once	TGCGCCAGCAGCTCGGGACAGGGAAGCCATGAAGCTTTCTTT	CASSSGQGSHEAFF
-	TRBV4-2	TRBJ1-1	-	TGTGCCAGCAGTTCACAGGGAATGAACACTGAAGCTTTCTTT	CASSSQGMNTEAFF
-	TRBV4-3	TRBJ1-4	-	TGCGCCAGCAGCCAAAGTCCAGGGTCTAATGAAAAACTGTTTTTT	CASSQSPGSNEKLFF
-	TRBV7-8	TRBJ1-4	-	TGTGCCAGCAGCTTAAGAGCAACTAATGAAAAACTGTTTTTT	CASSLRATNEKLFF
TRBD2	TRBV7-3	TRBJ2-5	-	TGTGCCAGCAGCCGGACTAGCGGGGCCCAAGAGACCCAGTACTTC	CASSRTSGAQETQYF
-	TRBV29-1	TRBJ2-3	once	TGCAGCGTTGAACGGGGAGGACGGGATACGCAGTATTTT	CSVERGGRDTQYF
-	TRBV15	TRBJ2-1	-	TGTGCCACCGACCGCGGGGTTCTTCACAATGAGCAGTTCTTC	CATDRGVLHNEQFF